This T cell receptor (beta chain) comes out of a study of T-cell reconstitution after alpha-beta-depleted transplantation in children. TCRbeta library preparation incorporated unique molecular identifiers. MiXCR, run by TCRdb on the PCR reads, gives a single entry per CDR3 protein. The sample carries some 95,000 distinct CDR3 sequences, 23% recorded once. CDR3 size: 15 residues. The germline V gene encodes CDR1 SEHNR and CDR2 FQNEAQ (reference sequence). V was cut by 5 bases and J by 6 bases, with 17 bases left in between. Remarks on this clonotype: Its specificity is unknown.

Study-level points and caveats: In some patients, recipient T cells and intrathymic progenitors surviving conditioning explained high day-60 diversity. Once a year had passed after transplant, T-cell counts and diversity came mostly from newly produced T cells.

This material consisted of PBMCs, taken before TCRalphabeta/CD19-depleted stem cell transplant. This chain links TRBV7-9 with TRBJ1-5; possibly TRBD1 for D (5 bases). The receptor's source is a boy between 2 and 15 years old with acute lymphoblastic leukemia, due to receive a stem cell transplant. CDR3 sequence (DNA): TGTGCCAGCAGCCCCCAGGGAGGGGATGGTCAGCCCCAGCATTTT. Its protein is CASSPQGGDGQPQHF. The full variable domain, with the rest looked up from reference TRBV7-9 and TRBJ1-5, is DTGVSQNPRHKITKRGQNVTFRCDPISEHNRLYWYRQTLGQGPEFLTYFQNEAQLEKSRLLSDRFSAERPKGSFSTLEIQRTEQGDSAMYLCASSPQGGDGQPQHFGDGTRLSIL.